Included here is one T cell receptor beta chain sequence, with context. Per the original data handling: Estimation of nucleated cell counts relied on the amplification of reference gene primers. Here immunoSEQ multiplex PCR was the method, and the copy in TCRdb shows in-frame clones only, minus some. V and J calls and clone size are as listed in that table; D and trimming were resolved from the DNA. The sample shows around 99,000 clones, over 75% of them seen only once. This record belongs to a study of blood T cell repertoires in COVID-19. Study-wide background: Samples taken during acute and convalescent COVID-19 were collected in the United States, Italy and Spain. From T cells, B-cell-depleted T cells, or PBMCs came the material, which was cDNA or gDNA.

The CDR3 consists of 13 residues. From germline, CDR1 is KGHSH and CDR2 LQKENI. The germline V and J ends were trimmed by 6 bases and 6 bases, with 12 bases remaining between them. The rearrangement links TRBV18 to TRBJ1-5, with D unresolved. The sequenced sample was peripheral blood. This sequence originates from a woman in her 50s with acute or convalescent COVID-19. The CDR3 reads CASSGERTQPQHF. CDR3 nucleotide sequence: TGTGCCAGCTCGGGCGAGCGGACTCAGCCCCAGCATTTT.